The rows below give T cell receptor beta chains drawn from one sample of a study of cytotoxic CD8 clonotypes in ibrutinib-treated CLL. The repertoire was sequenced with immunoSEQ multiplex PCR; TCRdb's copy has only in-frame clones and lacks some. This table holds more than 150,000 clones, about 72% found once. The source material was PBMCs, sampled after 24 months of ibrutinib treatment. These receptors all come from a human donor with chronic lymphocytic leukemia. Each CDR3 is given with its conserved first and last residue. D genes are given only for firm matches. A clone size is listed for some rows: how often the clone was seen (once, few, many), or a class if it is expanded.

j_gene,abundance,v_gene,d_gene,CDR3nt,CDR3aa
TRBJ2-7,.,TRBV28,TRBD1,TGTGCCAGCAGTCTGTGGGACAGGGTGGGTGAGCAGTACTTC,CASSLWDRVGEQYF
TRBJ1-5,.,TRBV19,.,TGTGCCAGTAGTATAATCGCGGTGAGGAATCAGCCCCAGCATTTT,CASSIIAVRNQPQHF
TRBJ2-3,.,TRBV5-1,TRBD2,TGCGCCAGCAGCCTGGGAGGGACTACACTCACAGATACGCAGTATTTT,CASSLGGTTLTDTQYF
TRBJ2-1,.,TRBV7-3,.,TGTGCCAGCAGGCTGGCCGGGGGCAATGAGCAGTTCTTC,CASRLAGGNEQFF
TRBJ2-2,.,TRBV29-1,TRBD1,TGCAGCGCTCTCCAGGGACAGGGGACCGGGGAGCTGTTTTTT,CSALQGQGTGELFF
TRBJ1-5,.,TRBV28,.,TGTGCCAGCCCAAGTCCAAATCAGCCCCAGCATTTT,CASPSPNQPQHF
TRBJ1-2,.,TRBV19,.,TGTGCCAGTAGTATAGGGGGGCCCGGGACCGAGAAATCCAACTATGGCTACACCTTC,CASSIGGPGTEKSNYGYTF
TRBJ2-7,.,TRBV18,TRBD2,TGTGCCAGCTCACCGACTAGCGGGAGTCCCTACGAGCAGTACTTC,CASSPTSGSPYEQYF
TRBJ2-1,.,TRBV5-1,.,TGCGCCAGCAGCTTGGCCCGGAATGAGCAGTTCTTC,CASSLARNEQFF
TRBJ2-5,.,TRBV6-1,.,TGTGCCAGCAGTGCCCAACGACAGAGAGAGACCCAGTACTTC,CASSAQRQRETQYF
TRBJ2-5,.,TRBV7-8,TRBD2,TGTGCCAGCAGAAAGGGACTAGGAATCTTTGAGACCCAGTACTTC,CASRKGLGIFETQYF
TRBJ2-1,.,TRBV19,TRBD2,TGTGCCAGTAGCGGGAGGGCCCTAAATGAGCAGTTCTTC,CASSGRALNEQFF
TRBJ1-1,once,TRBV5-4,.,TGTGCCAGCAGCTTCGGGTCGGCTGAAGCTTTCTTT,CASSFGSAEAFF
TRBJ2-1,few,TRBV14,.,TGTGCCAGCAGCCCTATGGGAGACGATCACGCTGGCTACTACAATGAGCAGTTCTTC,CASSPMGDDHAGYYNEQFF
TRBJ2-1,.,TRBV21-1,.,TGTGCCAGCAGAACAATAGCGGGAAATGAGCAGTTCTTC,CASRTIAGNEQFF
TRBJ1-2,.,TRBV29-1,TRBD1,TGCAGCGTTGAAGATGGGATATTCAGGGGGCTCAACTATGGCTACACCTTC,CSVEDGIFRGLNYGYTF
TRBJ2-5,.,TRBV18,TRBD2,TGTGCCAGCTCACCAGTACTAGCGGGACAAGAGACCCAGTACTTC,CASSPVLAGQETQYF
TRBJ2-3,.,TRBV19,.,TGTGCCAGTAGTAAGGGGGCGGGAGGCCCGATCACAGATACGCAGTATTTT,CASSKGAGGPITDTQYF
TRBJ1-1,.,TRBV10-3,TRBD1,TGTGCCATCAGGCCGGGACAGGGGAACTTGAACACTGAAGCTTTCTTT,CAIRPGQGNLNTEAFF
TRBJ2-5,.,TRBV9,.,TGTGCCAGCAGCTCGAGGGGGGCCCAAGAGACCCAGTACTTC,CASSSRGAQETQYF
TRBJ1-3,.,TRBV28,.,TGTGCCAGCAGTCGGCCAGGGTTCATTTCTGGAAACACCATATATTTT,CASSRPGFISGNTIYF
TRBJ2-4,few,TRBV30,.,TGTGCCTGGAGTGTAGTATCGGGAGTAGCCAAAAACATTCAGTACTTC,CAWSVVSGVAKNIQYF
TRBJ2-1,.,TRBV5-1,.,TGCGCCAGCAGCTTGGGGGATTTGGCCTCCTACAATGAGCAGTTCTTC,CASSLGDLASYNEQFF
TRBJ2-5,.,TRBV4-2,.,TGTGCCAGCAGCCAAAAAGGTGGTTATTTAGAGACCCAGTACTTC,CASSQKGGYLETQYF
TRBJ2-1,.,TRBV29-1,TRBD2,TGCAGCAAAACCGGGACTAGAACCTCCAATGAGCAGTTCTTC,CSKTGTRTSNEQFF
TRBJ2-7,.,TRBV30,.,TGTGCCTGGAGTGTACCGGCGGGACAGTCCTACGAGCAGTACTTC,CAWSVPAGQSYEQYF
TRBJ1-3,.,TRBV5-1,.,TGCGCCAGCAGCTTTTCAGGGCGAGGAAACACCATATATTTT,CASSFSGRGNTIYF
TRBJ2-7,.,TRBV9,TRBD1,TGTGCCAGCAGCGGAGCCCCGGACAGGGCCTACGAGCAGTACTTC,CASSGAPDRAYEQYF
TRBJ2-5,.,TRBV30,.,TGTGCCTGGAGGAGGGCTGGGCAAGAGACCCAGTACTTC,CAWRRAGQETQYF
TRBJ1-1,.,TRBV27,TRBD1,TGTGCCAGCTGGACAGGGATGAACACTGAAGCTTTCTTT,CASWTGMNTEAFF
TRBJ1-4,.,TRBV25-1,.,TGTGCCAGCAGTGACACAGGGCACCCTAATGAAAAACTGTTTTTT,CASSDTGHPNEKLFF
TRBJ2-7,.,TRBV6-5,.,TGTGCCAGCAGTTACCTTAGGGGTGAGCAGTACTTC,CASSYLRGEQYF
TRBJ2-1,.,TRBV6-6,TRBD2,TGTGCCAGCAGTTACCGGCGGGAGGGGTACAATGAGCAGTTCTTC,CASSYRREGYNEQFF
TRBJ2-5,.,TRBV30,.,TGTGCCTGGAGTGTACTGCGGGAAGAGACCCAGTACTTC,CAWSVLREETQYF
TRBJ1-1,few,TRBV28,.,TGTGCCAGCAGACACGATGGGCCTGAAGCTTTCTTT,CASRHDGPEAFF
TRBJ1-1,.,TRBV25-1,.,TGTGCCAGCAGTGAATGGGGGAAGCTCACTGAAGCTTTCTTT,CASSEWGKLTEAFF
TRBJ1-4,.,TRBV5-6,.,TGTGCCAGCAGCTTGGCCGGTGGCCCGGGGGATGAAAAACTGTTTTTT,CASSLAGGPGDEKLFF
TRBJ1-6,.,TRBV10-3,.,TGTGCCATCAGTGAGCAGGGCTGGAATTCACCCCTCCACTTT,CAISEQGWNSPLHF